Following are 27 T cell receptor beta chains from one sample sequenced in a study of tumor-infiltrating lymphocytes in primary liver carcinoma. A constant-region primer served to make TCR beta cDNA from about 500 ng total RNA. Amplification in three nested multiplex PCR rounds with slightly modified ARM-PCR gave rise to TCR beta libraries. Both of the initial two PCR rounds ran for 10 cycles and employed TRBV1-TRBV30 forward primers alongside a C-beta reverse primer. TCRdb re-derived calls from the multiplex PCR reads in MiXCR, one entry per CDR3 protein. The repertoire holds 300,000 to 350,000 distinct CDR3 sequences, with around 50% as singletons. The study extracted blood RNA from unsorted whole blood and also extracted germline DNA. Material for sequencing was peripheral blood. Receptors originate from a woman aged 25 to 45 with primary liver carcinoma and hepatitis B virus infection.

This clonotype was counted between two and nine times. The rearrangement uses TRBV28 and TRBJ1-2, with 8 bases identical to TRBD1. The CDR3 is 15 amino acids. V dropped 4 bases and J dropped 5; count of bases not matched to a gene: 9. CDR1 and CDR2 from the germline V gene are MDHEN and SYDVKM. CDR3 residues: CASSSSGGAGYGYTF. The DNA for the CDR3 is TGTGCCAGCAGTTCCTCAGGGGGCGCGGGTTATGGCTACACCTTC.

A remark on this clonotype: The final CDR3 position lacks the conserved phenylalanine or tryptophan, pointing to a likely read error. The genes are TRBV4-3 and TRBJ2-2; no definite D call. CDR3 length equals 14 residues. The V gene lost 0 bases and the J gene lost 3 bases, with 5 bases spanning the gap. Germline-derived CDR1 and CDR2 are LGHNA and YSLEER. The CDR3 here is CASSQERYTGELFI. CDR3 nucleotide sequence: TGCGCCAGCAGCCAAGAACGATACACCGGGGAGCTGTTTATT.

Comments on this clonotype: With a much larger clone just one base away, this may be a read error. The chain uses TRBV11-2 and TRBJ2-3, with unresolved D. This CDR3 is built from 13 residues. Germline V CDR1 and CDR2: SGHAT, FQNNGV. CDR3 sequence reads: CVSSPWRTDTQYF. The DNA for the CDR3 is TGTGTCAGCAGCCCGTGGCGCACAGATACGCAGTATTTT.

This clonotype turned up a few times. The V gene is TRBV6-5, the J gene TRBJ2-1; D ambiguous. V was trimmed by 2 bases and J by 5 bases, leaving 7 bases between them. The germline gives CDR1 MNHEY, CDR2 SVGAGI. The CDR3 runs 13 residues. CDR3 sequence reads: CASSYGQDNEQFF. CDR3 bases: TGTGCCAGCAGTTACGGGCAGGACAATGAGCAGTTCTTC.

With regard to this clonotype: At one end, the junction sequence differs from germline, possibly due to a read error. This chain joins TRBV12-3 or TRBV12-4 and TRBJ2-5; no clear D gene. This CDR3 is 11 amino acids long. The CDR3, as DNA: TGTGCCAGCAGTTTATCAGAGGCCCAGTACTTC. This sequence encodes CASSLSEAQYF.

This clonotype was picked up many times. The chain uses TRBV29-1 and TRBJ1-1; TRBD1 is a possible D gene (5 bases). Per germline, CDR1 SQVTM and CDR2 ANQGSEA. V was cut by 6 bases and J by 1 base, with 24 bases left in between. This CDR3 is 17 amino acids long. The DNA of the CDR3 is TGCAGCGTAGCTCCTTCAAGGGGCGAGGTATCGAACACTGAAGCTTTCTTT. This gives the protein CSVAPSRGEVSNTEAFF.

This clonotype was seen a few times. The V gene is TRBV5-6, the J gene TRBJ2-5, with 7 bases that match TRBD2. Germline trimming cut 2 bases from V and 5 bases from J; bases unmatched to any gene: 3. Germline loops: CDR1 SGHDT, CDR2 YYEEEE. There are 13 residues in the CDR3. DNA of the CDR3: TGTGCCAGCAGCTTTGCGGGAGCGGAGACCCAGTACTTC. This sequence encodes CASSFAGAETQYF.

In regard to this clonotype: One end of the junction does not line up with germline, which may come from a read error. This rearrangement joins TRBV29-1 to TRBJ2-3, with 13 bases that match TRBD2. The CDR3 is 14 amino acids. Germline lookup yields CDR1 SQVTM and CDR2 ANQGSEA. CDR3 DNA sequence: TGCAGCGTTAGGACTAGCGGGAGCACAGATACGCGGTATTTT. Translated, it gives CSVRTSGSTDTRYF.

This clonotype was seen many times. The gene calls are TRBV6-1 and TRBJ2-5, with TRBD2 as a possible D gene (7 bases). The germline V gene encodes CDR1 MNHNS and CDR2 SASEGT. This CDR3 is built from 13 residues. The V end was cut by 6 bases, the J end by 4 bases, with 12 bases between. CDR3 sequence (DNA): TGTGCCAGCAGAAGGGGGGGCGGAGAGACCCAGTACTTC. This encodes CASRRGGGETQYF.

This clonotype came up a few times. The V and J genes are TRBV30 and TRBJ2-2, with 7 bases aligning to TRBD2. CDR3 size: 14 residues. The V and J ends lost 2 bases and 6 bases, in that order; junction bases with no gene match: 6. Germline-derived CDR1 and CDR2 are GTSNPN and SVGIG (reference sequence). CDR3 in DNA: TGTGCCTGGAGTCCGGGAGGTCTCTCCGGGGAGCTGTTTTTT. It translates to CAWSPGGLSGELFF.

On this clonotype: The CDR3 does not end in the conserved phenylalanine or tryptophan, so this is likely a read error. The chain carries TRBV6-2 or TRBV6-3 and TRBJ2-5; D not resolved. CDR3 length: 12 residues. The germline gives CDR1 MNHEY, CDR2 SVGEGT. V lost 6 bases, J lost 4 bases, and 9 bases lay in between. The CDR3 region has the DNA TGTGCCAGCAGACCCACACTAGAGACCCAGTACTTG. It translates to CASRPTLETQYL.

This clonotype was observed many times. The genes are TRBV29-1 and TRBJ2-5; tentative D call: TRBD1 (5 bases). Deletions cut 0 bases from V and 7 bases from J, with 12 bases between. The CDR3 totals 13 residues. Germline V CDR1 and CDR2: SQVTM, ANQGSEA. This CDR3 reads CSVEDPRDRTQYF. In DNA, the CDR3 is TGCAGCGTTGAAGATCCCAGGGATAGGACCCAGTACTTC. The full variable domain, its missing parts supplied by reference TRBV29-1 and TRBJ2-5, is SAVISQKPSRDICQRGTSLTIQCQVDSQVTMMFWYRQQPGQSLTLIATANQGSEATYESGFVIDKFPISRPNLTFSTLTVSNMSPEDSSIYLCSVEDPRDRTQYFGPGTRLLVL.

Comment on this clonotype: A much larger clone differs by one base, so this may be a read error. The chain has TRBV12-3 or TRBV12-4 and TRBJ1-5; D unclear. V lost 2 bases and J 6 bases, leaving 11 bases between the germline ends. This CDR3 contains 14 residues. CDR3 DNA: TGTGCCAGCAGTTTAACAGAGAGGGCTCAGCCCCAGCATTTT. This codes for CASSLTERAQPQHF.

The genes are TRBV28 and TRBJ1-6; D possibly corresponds to TRBD1 (5 bases). Germline V gene lookup returns CDR1 MDHEN and CDR2 SYDVKM. The CDR3 is 14 residues long. The V end was cut by 5 bases, the J end by 7 bases, with 12 bases between. This CDR3 reads CASSVVRVNSPLHF. CDR3 DNA sequence: TGTGCCAGCAGTGTCGTCAGGGTGAATTCACCCCTCCACTTT.

Regarding this clonotype: Since a much larger clone is just one base distant, this may be a read error. The J gene is TRBJ2-6, the V gene TRBV5-4; possible D gene TRBD1, 5 bases. The CDR3 runs 14 residues. CDR1 is SGHNT, CDR2 YYREEE, per germline (reference sequence). CDR3 region: CASSFWSGANVPTF. The DNA of the CDR3 is TGTGCCAGCAGCTTTTGGTCTGGGGCCAACGTCCCGACTTTC.

A note on this clonotype: A junction end diverges from the germline sequence, so it may reflect a read error. This chain connects TRBV4-1 to TRBJ2-1; D perhaps matches TRBD2 (6 bases). Germline loops: CDR1 MGHRA, CDR2 YSYEKL. The CDR3 runs 15 residues. The CDR3 sequence is CASSQVGGEYNEQLF. CDR3 bases: TGCGCCAGCAGCCAAGTGGGCGGGGAATACAATGAGCAGCTCTTC.

As regards this clonotype: A much larger clonotype is one base distant, so this may be a read error. The chain couples TRBV4-1 to TRBJ2-1; D is undetermined. Trimming stripped 4 bases from V and 0 bases from J, with 7 bases between. This CDR3 contains 14 residues. Germline V gene data show CDR1 as MGHRA and CDR2 as YSYEKL. The CDR3 nucleotides are TGCGCCAGCAGCCTTTTAGGCTCCTACAATGAGCAGTTCTTC. Translated, it gives CASSLLGSYNEQFF.

To note about this clonotype: This clone may be a read error of a much larger clone one base away. This sequence joins TRBV7-9 and TRBJ2-3; no clear D. The CDR3 extends over 14 amino acids. Germline V gene lookup returns CDR1 SEHNR and CDR2 FQNEAQ (reference sequence). The CDR3: CASSLLGTTDMQYF. The CDR3 DNA reads as TGTGCCAGCAGCTTACTCGGAACCACAGATATGCAGTATTTT.

CDR3 nucleotides: TGTGCCAGTAGTATAGATGGGAGGAATCAGCCCCAGCATTTT. This codes for CASSIDGRNQPQHF. The V gene is TRBV19, the J gene TRBJ1-5, with no clear D. Germline-derived CDR1 and CDR2 are LNHDA and SQIVND (reference sequence). The CDR3 length is 14 residues. Trimming shortened V by 0 bases and J by 4 bases, and 7 bases separated the two germline ends. Together with reference TRBV19 and TRBJ1-5, the CDR3 gives the full variable domain: DGGITQSPKYLFRKEGQNVTLSCEQNLNHDAMYWYRQDPGQGLRLIYYSQIVNDFQKGDIAEGYSVSREKKESFPLTVTSAQKNPTAFYLCASSIDGRNQPQHFGDGTRLSIL.

This clonotype has only a few counts. The V and J genes are TRBV6-2 or TRBV6-3 and TRBJ2-7, with D perhaps TRBD2 (5 bases). The CDR3 is 15 amino acids. V was pared by 2 bases and J by 4 bases, with 15 bases between. Germline V lookup: CDR1 MNHEY, CDR2 SVGEGT. The CDR3 coding sequence is TGTGCCAGCAGTTACCTTAGCCGACGGAGGTACGAGCAGTACTTC. Encoded protein: CASSYLSRRRYEQYF.

V and J are TRBV5-4 and TRBJ2-7; TRBD2 matches 9 bases. The length of the CDR3 is 16 residues. V was clipped by 2 bases and J by 5 bases; unmatched bases: 11. The germline gives CDR1 SGHNT, CDR2 YYREEE (reference sequence). For the CDR3, the DNA is TGTGCCAGCAGCTTCCTGCGGCTAGCGGGACCCCACGAGCAGTACTTC. Translation gives CASSFLRLAGPHEQYF.

A word on this clonotype: An end of the junction differs from the germline gene, which may be a read error. The V call is TRBV29-1, the J call TRBJ2-3; D unresolved. CDR1 SQVTM and CDR2 ANQGSEA come from the germline V gene. The CDR3 covers 15 residues. CDR3 sequence (DNA): TGCAGCGTTATCAGCAGGAAATGGACCACAGATATGCAGTATTTT. It translates to CSVISRKWTTDMQYF.

The V and J genes are TRBV21-1 and TRBJ2-3. TRBV21-1 is a recognized pseudogene. The CDR3 contains 18 residues. The CDR3 DNA follows: TGTGCCAGCAGCAGTAAAGTCTTTATTGACACCGACACAGATACGCAGTATTTT. Its protein is CASSSKVFIDTDTDTQYF.

The V gene is TRBV28, the J gene TRBJ2-7; weak D call: TRBD1 (6 bases). V was cut by 6 bases and J by 0 bases, with 12 bases left in between. In germline, CDR1 is MDHEN, CDR2 SYDVKM. CDR3 length: 14 residues. Here the CDR3 DNA reads TGTGCCAGCAGCCACGGGACACCCTCCTACGAGCAGTACTTC. Encoded protein: CASSHGTPSYEQYF.

The chain joins TRBV11-2 to TRBJ2-1, with D perhaps TRBD2 (5 bases). Germline assignment: CDR1 SGHAT and CDR2 FQNNGV. The CDR3 has 17 amino acids. V was pared by 2 bases and J by 0 bases, with 14 bases between. This chain's CDR3 is CASSLRSSRSSYNEQFF. The CDR3 nucleotides read TGTGCCAGCAGCTTACGATCTAGCCGGAGCTCCTACAATGAGCAGTTCTTC.

CDR3 loop: CASSSPAEPRHLDTEAFF. For the CDR3, the DNA is TGTGCCAGCAGCTCCCCGGCAGAGCCTCGTCACCTGGACACTGAAGCTTTCTTT. This chain joins TRBV5-4 and TRBJ1-1; D is ambiguous. The CDR3 consists of 18 residues. CDR1 and CDR2 from the germline V gene are SGHNT and YYREEE (reference sequence). V lost 3 bases and J lost 3, with 24 bases in between.

As for this clonotype: A clone one base away is much larger, so this may be a read error. The chain uses TRBV4-2 and TRBJ2-5; maybe TRBD2 (6 bases). Germline V gives CDR1 LGHNA, CDR2 YNFKEQ. The CDR3 runs to 13 residues. The CDR3 sequence is CASSPEGQESQYF. CDR3 DNA sequence: TGTGCCAGCAGCCCGGAGGGCCAAGAGAGCCAGTACTTC.